This TCR beta chain was profiled in a study of somatic reversion in DOCK8 deficiency (TCRdb year 2020). Notes on the research overall: The study compared the T cell receptor beta repertoires of three groups: DOCK8-deficient patients, DOCK8-revertant patients and healthy volunteers. The study investigated how somatic reversion of pathogenic DOCK8 variants alters lymphocyte differentiation and function in DOCK8 deficiency. The DOCK8-deficient patients included in the study had been described in earlier reports.

This clonotype was observed once. Its cognate antigen has yet to be identified. No quality values exist for individual bases; no much larger clone is one base distant. One read alone is a weak basis. Beyond this particular receptor, the publication reports: The source material for each sample, whole blood versus PBMCs, was not specified per sample in the methods.

The CDR3 measures 16 amino acids from cysteine to phenylalanine. The read is trimmed to its CDR3 DNA, 48 bases read in frame from base 1. CDR1 and CDR2 were assigned from the germline V gene (reference sequence) as SEHNR and FQNEAQ. Trimming at the junction amounts to 0 bases on V and 6 bases on J, and the germline ends lie 15 bases apart. The method behind the library was multiplex PCR. Using EuroClonality-NGS primers, the TRB libraries were generated through a one-step amplicon PCR run on roughly 0.1 ug genomic DNA. Sequencing of the TRB amplicons was carried out on Illumina MiSeq instruments using 2 x 250 bp version 2 chemistry. Under the source paper's analysis protocol: Primary TRB sequence analysis and V(D)J annotation were performed with IMGT/HighV-QUEST. Once nonfunctional clones had been removed and the data downsampled for comparisons between samples, VDJtools was used to evaluate repertoire diversity and composition. The public reads were quality trimmed at Q25 with fastp and then assembled into clones with MiXCR by TCRdb, keeping productive beta chains. Each record represents a unique CDR3 protein, reported with the most common genes and DNA among its rows. TCRdb assigned the V and J calls; the authors' analysis was not used. The sample profile shows around 300 distinct CDR3 sequences; just under 30% of them were found once. The ten most abundant clones make up 91% of the sample.

Genomic DNA for TCR repertoire analysis was isolated either from whole blood samples or from PBMCs. Samples were taken from a few DOCK8-revertant patients, and some of those patients were sampled at multiple time points. The sequence links TRBV7-9 to TRBJ1-5; the D region possibly corresponds to TRBD1 (5 bases align). The sample was blood. Sample cell subset or site, as interpreted from the label and publication: DOCK8-deficient patient with somatic reversion. The sequence was obtained from a human donor with DOCK8 deficiency. The bases read TGTGCCAGCAGCTTAGCGGGGCAGGGAGAGGGTCAGCCCCAGCATTTT. Its translation is CASSLAGQGEGQPQHF. Joined to the reference TRBV7-9 and TRBJ1-5 proteins, this CDR3 gives the full variable domain: DTGVSQNPRHKITKRGQNVTFRCDPISEHNRLYWYRQTLGQGPEFLTYFQNEAQLEKSRLLSDRFSAERPKGSFSTLEIQRTEQGDSAMYLCASSLAGQGEGQPQHFGDGTRLSIL.